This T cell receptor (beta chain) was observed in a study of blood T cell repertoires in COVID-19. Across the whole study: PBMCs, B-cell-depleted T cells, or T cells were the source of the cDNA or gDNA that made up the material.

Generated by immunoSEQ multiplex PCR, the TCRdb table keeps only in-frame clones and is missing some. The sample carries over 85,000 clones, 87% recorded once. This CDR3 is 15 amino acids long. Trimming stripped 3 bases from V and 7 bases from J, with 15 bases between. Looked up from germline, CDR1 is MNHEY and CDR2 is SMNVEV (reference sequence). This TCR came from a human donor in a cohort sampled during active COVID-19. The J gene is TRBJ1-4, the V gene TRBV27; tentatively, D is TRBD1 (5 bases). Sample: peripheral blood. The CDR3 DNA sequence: TGTGCCAGCAGTTTCTCCCCCGGGGGAGGTGAAAAACTGTTTTTT. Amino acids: CASSFSPGGGEKLFF.